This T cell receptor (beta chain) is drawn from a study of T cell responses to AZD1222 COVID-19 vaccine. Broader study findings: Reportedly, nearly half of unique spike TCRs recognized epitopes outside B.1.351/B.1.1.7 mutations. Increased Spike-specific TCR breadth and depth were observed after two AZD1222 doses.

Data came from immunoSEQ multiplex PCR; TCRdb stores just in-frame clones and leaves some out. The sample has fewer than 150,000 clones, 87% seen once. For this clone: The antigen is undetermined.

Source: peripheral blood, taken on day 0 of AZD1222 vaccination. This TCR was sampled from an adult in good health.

This CDR3 is CATGTVTDQPQHF. CDR3 sequence (DNA): TGTGCCACGGGGACAGTGACAGATCAGCCCCAGCATTTT. V usage is TRBV10-3 and J usage is TRBJ1-5, with 7 bases aligning to TRBD1. Per the germline V gene, CDR1 is ENHRY and CDR2 is SYGVKD. The CDR3 sequence is 13 residues long. Trimming removed 10 bases from V and 5 bases from J; junction bases left unmatched: 8.